The entry that follows covers one T cell receptor beta chain sequence. Profiling relied on immunoSEQ multiplex PCR, and the TCRdb table lists in-frame clones only, not all of them. The sample has approximately 90,000 clones, 75% to 90% seen once. The CDR3 is 13 amino acids. The germline V gene encodes CDR1 SGHVS and CDR2 FQNEAQ. The V segment lost 5 bases and the J segment 12 bases; nucleotides outside the gene matches: 9. This record comes from a study of blood T cell repertoires in COVID-19. As for the study in general: Acute-phase and convalescent COVID-19 samples originated in the United States, Italy and Spain.

The sequence was obtained from a woman of 80 years or more with acute or convalescent COVID-19. The sample was peripheral blood. The chain has TRBV7-8 and TRBJ2-3; TRBD2 agrees at 9 bases. The CDR3 DNA reads TGTGCCAGCAGCCGCCCTCCCGGGACTAGCCAGTATTTT. Translating gives CASSRPPGTSQYF.